A single T cell receptor beta chain is shown here with its context. The study ran its PCR with 60 Vbeta and 13 Jbeta primers. Sequenced by immunoSEQ multiplex PCR; TCRdb stores in-frame clones only, minus some. Altogether fewer than 200,000 clones are present, around three quarters being singletons, with the ten largest covering around 14%. Trimming took 2 bases from V and 3 from J; bases not matched to a gene: 4. The CDR3 loop spans 14 amino acids. Germline CDR1 is MNHEY and CDR2 is SMNVEV (reference sequence). These data are taken from a study of cytomegalovirus exposure and HLA in healthy donors. Input material: PBMCs. The receptor was isolated from a woman in her twenties or thirties in good health and CMV-seropositive. V and J are TRBV27 and TRBJ2-7, with 7 bases lining up with TRBD1. CDR3 region: CASSLEGANYEQYF. CDR3 sequence (DNA): TGTGCCAGCAGTTTAGAGGGGGCGAACTACGAGCAGTACTTC.